These 27 T cell receptor beta chains were sequenced from one sample in a study of shared clonotypes between healthy human individuals. This table comes from immunoSEQ multiplex PCR, and its TCRdb copy is limited to in-frame clones, with some not included. The sample shows 730,000 or so clones, about two thirds of them seen only once. Source material: memory CD4+ T cells sorted from blood. As to subset: CD45RA-negative fraction. These receptors all come from a woman aged 25 to 39 in good health.

This clone was found a few times. The V gene is TRBV19, the J gene TRBJ1-5, with a tentative D call TRBD1 (6 bases). The CDR3 sequence is 13 residues long. CDR1 and CDR2 (germline): LNHDA, SQIVND (reference sequence). V was trimmed by 7 bases and J by 5 bases, leaving 12 bases between them. The CDR3, as DNA: TGTGCCAGTACCCCGGGGGCATATCAGCCCCAGCATTTT. Protein product: CASTPGAYQPQHF.

The chain employs TRBV19 and TRBJ2-7; a possible D gene is TRBD2 (5 bases). This CDR3 contains 12 residues. CDR1 LNHDA and CDR2 SQIVND come from the germline V gene (reference sequence). Trimming removed 5 bases from V and 3 bases from J, with 8 bases in between. Written as DNA, the CDR3 is TGTGCCAGTAGTTTACTAGGCTACGAGCAGTACTTC. It codes for CASSLLGYEQYF. Full variable domain (remainder filled in from reference TRBV19 and TRBJ2-7): DGGITQSPKYLFRKEGQNVTLSCEQNLNHDAMYWYRQDPGQGLRLIYYSQIVNDFQKGDIAEGYSVSREKKESFPLTVTSAQKNPTAFYLCASSLLGYEQYFGPGTRLTVT.

This chain joins TRBV5-6 and TRBJ2-3; 7 bases agree with TRBD2. V gave up 1 base and J gave up 4 bases; unmatched junction bases: 6. Germline lookup yields CDR1 SGHDT and CDR2 YYEEEE. This CDR3 is built from 15 residues. The CDR3 is CASSLSAGASDTQYF. CDR3 bases: TGTGCCAGCAGCTTGTCGGCGGGAGCGTCAGATACGCAGTATTTT. Filled out from reference TRBV5-6 and TRBJ2-3, the complete variable domain reads DAGVTQSPTHLIKTRGQQVTLRCSPKSGHDTVSWYQQALGQGPQFIFQYYEEEERQRGNFPDRFSGHQFPNYSSELNVNALLLGDSALYLCASSLSAGASDTQYFGPGTRLTVL.

In this sample, this clone turned up once. This same CDR3 is encoded by further DNA sequences in the sample. The chain couples TRBV18 to TRBJ2-3; D possibly corresponds to TRBD2 (5 bases). CDR1 KGHSH and CDR2 LQKENI come from the germline V gene. Trimming stripped 3 bases from V and 3 bases from J, with 7 bases between. The CDR3 is made up of 13 amino acids. CDR3 nucleotide sequence: TGTGCCAGCTCACCGGGAGTGACAGATACGCAGTATTTT. Protein: CASSPGVTDTQYF.

The V gene is TRBV7-3, the J gene TRBJ2-5, with D hard to call. V was pared by 3 bases and J by 3 bases, with 8 bases between. This CDR3 has 13 amino acids. Germline CDR1 and CDR2: SGHTA and FQGTGA. The CDR3 DNA reads as TGTGCCAGCAGCTTGGCTAGGGAAGAGACCCAGTACTTC. This gives the protein CASSLAREETQYF.

Note on this clone: The same CDR3 arises from other DNA sequences in this sample as well. The gene calls are TRBV7-9 and TRBJ2-7; tentative D call: TRBD1 (5 bases). The CDR3 totals 12 residues. Trimming took off 3 bases at V and 4 bases at J, with 7 bases between the two ends. CDR1 is SEHNR and CDR2 is FQNEAQ in the germline V gene (reference sequence). The CDR3 protein is CASSFDSYEQYF. The CDR3 coding sequence is TGTGCCAGCAGCTTCGACAGTTACGAGCAGTACTTC.

The J gene is TRBJ1-5, the V gene TRBV5-4; no firm D call. The V end was cut by 4 bases, the J end by 0 bases, with 20 bases between. The CDR3 covers 18 residues. CDR1 and CDR2 (germline): SGHNT, YYREEE (reference sequence). CDR3 nucleotide sequence: TGTGCCAGCAGCCCGGGTCCTATAGGATCCTATAGCAATCAGCCCCAGCATTTT. This translates into CASSPGPIGSYSNQPQHF.

This clone was seen a few times. This chain links TRBV7-9 with TRBJ2-1; tentatively, D is TRBD1 (6 bases). Trimming left V 11 bases short and J 4 bases short, with 12 bases between. The CDR3 is 12 residues long. CDR1 SEHNR and CDR2 FQNEAQ come from the germline V gene (reference sequence). CDR3: CAGQTGYNEQFF. CDR3 coding DNA: TGTGCCGGCCAGACAGGATACAATGAGCAGTTCTTC.

J is TRBJ1-1 and V is TRBV7-9, with unresolved D. The V gene lost 7 bases and the J gene lost 0 bases, with 12 bases spanning the gap. The CDR3 consists of 14 residues. Germline V lookup: CDR1 SEHNR, CDR2 FQNEAQ (reference sequence). CDR3 region: CASNRGRLNTEAFF. The DNA for the CDR3 is TGTGCCAGCAACCGCGGACGGCTGAACACTGAAGCTTTCTTT.

The chain links TRBV10-3 to TRBJ2-7; 7 positions agree with TRBD1. V trimming: 2 bases; J trimming: 2 bases; junction bases outside the gene matches: 9. This CDR3 contains 16 residues. The germline V gene encodes CDR1 ENHRY and CDR2 SYGVKD. CDR3 amino acids: CAISERVRDSPYEQYF. The CDR3 DNA is TGTGCCATCAGTGAGAGGGTTAGGGACAGCCCCTACGAGCAGTACTTC.

In its sample, this clone was seen a few times. The chain has TRBV11-2 and TRBJ1-3; unclear D gene. Between the trimmed V and J ends, which lost 1 base and 7 bases, there was a span of 2 bases. The CDR3 runs to 11 residues. Germline assignment: CDR1 SGHAT and CDR2 FQNNGV. The CDR3 bases are TGTGCCAGCAGCTTAGCCAACACCATATATTTT. It specifies CASSLANTIYF.

The chain links TRBV2 to TRBJ2-1; 11 nucleotides agree with TRBD2. Germline CDR1 is SNHLY and CDR2 is FYNNEI. The CDR3 spans 15 residues. The J segment lost 8 bases and the V segment lost 7 bases, leaving 10 bases of the junction unmatched. CDR3 sequence: CASTGILAGADEQFF. The CDR3 nucleotides read TGTGCCAGCACCGGCATACTAGCGGGAGCGGATGAGCAGTTCTTC.

Comments on this clone: A junction boundary mismatches the germline segment, possibly from a read error. V gene TRBV5-1 combines with J gene TRBJ2-1; possible D gene TRBD2, 5 bases. There are 15 residues in the CDR3. In germline, CDR1 is SGHRS, CDR2 YFSETQ. Here the CDR3 reads CAGSMDSSSYNEQFF. The CDR3 DNA reads as TGCGCCGGCAGCATGGACTCTAGCTCCTACAATGAGCAGTTCTTC.

Of note for this clone: The junction shows a germline mismatch at one end, possibly a read error. The rearrangement joins TRBV6-1 to TRBJ1-5; D is unclear. CDR3 length equals 13 residues. Per germline, CDR1 MNHNS and CDR2 SASEGT. CDR3 in amino acids: CASSGSSHQPQHF. The CDR3 DNA follows: TGTGCCAGCAGTGGCTCTAGCCATCAGCCCCAGCATTTT.

The chain has TRBV4-1 and TRBJ2-1; 9 positions match TRBD2. V lost 0 bases and J lost 5; bases outside the gene matches: 5. The CDR3 loop spans 16 amino acids. Germline V gene data show CDR1 as MGHRA and CDR2 as YSYEKL. CDR3 DNA sequence: TGCGCCAGCAGCCAAGAATTGACTAGCGGTAACAATGAGCAGTTCTTC. This translates into CASSQELTSGNNEQFF.

The rearrangement links TRBV5-4 to TRBJ1-2; D call uncertain. The CDR3 runs to 12 residues. V shed 4 bases and J shed 4 bases, with 8 bases lying between them. CDR1 and CDR2 (germline): SGHNT, YYREEE (reference sequence). CDR3 amino acids: CASSRESYGYTF. Here the CDR3 DNA reads TGTGCCAGCAGCCGAGAATCCTATGGCTACACCTTC.

The chain carries TRBV27 and TRBJ2-3, with no clear D. Trimming shortened V by 4 bases and J by 6 bases, and 5 bases separated the two germline ends. The CDR3 sequence is 11 residues long. Germline loops: CDR1 MNHEY, CDR2 SMNVEV (reference sequence). The CDR3: CASSYFDTQYF. The CDR3 nucleotides are TGTGCCAGCAGTTATTTTGATACGCAGTATTTT.

This chain uses TRBV5-1 with TRBJ2-5, with TRBD2 matching over 12 bases. Trimming removed 7 bases from V and 5 bases from J; junction bases left unmatched: 9. CDR1 is SGHRS, CDR2 YFSETQ, per germline. The CDR3 loop spans 15 amino acids. The CDR3 loop reads CASGPTSGREETQYF. CDR3 nucleotide sequence: TGCGCCAGCGGCCCGACTAGCGGGAGAGAGGAGACCCAGTACTTC.

A few counts support this clone. The chain carries TRBV30 and TRBJ2-7; D may be TRBD2 (5 bases). Germline lookup yields CDR1 GTSNPN and CDR2 SVGIG (reference sequence). The CDR3 spans 12 residues. V was shortened by 5 bases and J by 4 bases, with 12 bases between the two germline ends. CDR3 nucleotides: TGTGCCTGGGGTTTCGGGGAATACGAGCAGTACTTC. Amino acids: CAWGFGEYEQYF.

V usage is TRBV28 and J usage is TRBJ2-2; 8 bases align to TRBD2. Germline values: CDR1 MDHEN, CDR2 SYDVKM. Unmatched junction bases numbered 3, after V lost 6 bases and J lost 3 bases. The CDR3 spans 14 residues. The CDR3 loop is CASRAGGYTGELFF. CDR3 coding DNA: TGTGCCAGCAGGGCGGGAGGATACACCGGGGAGCTGTTTTTT.

This chain uses TRBV11-2 with TRBJ2-7; 9 positions agree with TRBD2. This CDR3 contains 15 residues. Germline V CDR1 and CDR2: SGHAT, FQNNGV. J gave up 6 bases and V 10 bases, and 16 bases lay outside the gene matches. The CDR3 DNA reads TGTGCCACCGCCGCGGGAGGGAGCAGTCGGGGCGAGCAGTACTTC. This gives the protein CATAAGGSSRGEQYF. Looking up the rest from reference TRBV11-2 and TRBJ2-7 gives the full variable domain: EAGVAQSPRYKIIEKRQSVAFWCNPISGHATLYWYQQILGQGPKLLIQFQNNGVVDDSQLPKDRFSAERLKGVDSTLKIQPAKLEDSAVYLCATAAGGSSRGEQYFGPGTRLTVT.

The rearrangement links TRBV5-1 to TRBJ1-1, with 7 bases identical to TRBD1. V was pared by 0 bases and J by 6 bases, with 8 bases of the junction left unmatched. Germline V gene sequence: CDR1 SGHRS, CDR2 YFSETQ. The CDR3 is 15 residues long. The DNA of the CDR3 is TGCGCCAGCAGCTTGGCCTCAGGGGGGTTCCCTGAAGCTTTCTTT. This translates into CASSLASGGFPEAFF.

This clone has a handful of counts. This sample also contains other DNA sequences that code for the same CDR3. The rearrangement joins TRBV5-1 to TRBJ1-1; D gene ambiguous. Trimming left V 0 bases short and J 0 bases short, with 6 bases between. CDR3 length: 14 residues. Germline V gene lookup returns CDR1 SGHRS and CDR2 YFSETQ. The CDR3 nucleotides are TGCGCCAGCAGCTTGGGCAGCTTGAACACTGAAGCTTTCTTT. It specifies CASSLGSLNTEAFF.

The chain recombines TRBV11-3 with TRBJ2-6, with 7 positions matching TRBD2. The CDR3 is 20 residues long. The junction had 15 bases not matched to a gene; V was cut back by 3 bases and J by 1 base. Germline V gene lookup returns CDR1 SGHNT and CDR2 YENEEA. CDR3 DNA: TGTGCCAGCAGCTTGGGTGGATATAGCGGGTCCCCGTCTGGGGCCAACGTCCTGACTTTC. Protein sequence: CASSLGGYSGSPSGANVLTF.

This rearrangement joins TRBV18 to TRBJ1-1, with TRBD1 identical over 9 bases. Germline loops: CDR1 KGHSH, CDR2 LQKENI. There are 15 residues in the CDR3. With 5 bases clipped from V and 6 bases from J, the junction kept 10 bases outside the gene matches. In DNA, the CDR3 is TGTGCCAGCTCAGGGAGGACAGGGGTAAAGGCTGAAGCTTTCTTT. Its protein product is CASSGRTGVKAEAFF.

The rearrangement links TRBV12-5 to TRBJ2-2, with 10 bases lining up with TRBD2. CDR1 is LGHNT, CDR2 FRNRAP, per germline. V lost 7 bases, J lost 7 bases, and 12 bases stayed unmatched. The CDR3 covers 16 residues. CDR3 amino acids: CASASTLAGVVGELFF. Written as DNA, the CDR3 is TGTGCTAGTGCTTCAACCCTAGCGGGAGTGGTCGGGGAGCTGTTTTTT.

J is TRBJ2-1 and V is TRBV7-3, with D perhaps matching TRBD2 (6 bases). Trimming cost V 1 base and J 5 bases, with 15 bases left between them. Germline CDR1 SGHTA, CDR2 FQGTGA. The CDR3 contains 16 residues. The DNA for the CDR3 is TGTGCCAGCAGCTTAATTCGACGGGAGCAGAACAATGAGCAGTTCTTC. This translates into CASSLIRREQNNEQFF.